The source of this T cell receptor beta chain is a study of technical replicates of blood from a few donors. Libraries were prepared by immunoSEQ multiplex PCR; TCRdb keeps only in-frame clonotypes and omits some of them. The table lists nearly 70,000 clones, roughly 92% of them singletons. This CDR3 is 14 amino acids long. V lost 2 bases and J lost 2; bases outside the gene matches: 3. Germline CDR1 MDHEN, CDR2 SYDVKM. The specimen was T cells isolated from PBMCs. J is TRBJ2-7 and V is TRBV28; 7 nucleotides align to TRBD1. This sequence was found in a human donor in good health. CDR3 region: CASSLGQGAYEQYF. CDR3 in DNA: TGTGCCAGCAGTTTAGGGCAGGGGGCCTACGAGCAGTACTTC.